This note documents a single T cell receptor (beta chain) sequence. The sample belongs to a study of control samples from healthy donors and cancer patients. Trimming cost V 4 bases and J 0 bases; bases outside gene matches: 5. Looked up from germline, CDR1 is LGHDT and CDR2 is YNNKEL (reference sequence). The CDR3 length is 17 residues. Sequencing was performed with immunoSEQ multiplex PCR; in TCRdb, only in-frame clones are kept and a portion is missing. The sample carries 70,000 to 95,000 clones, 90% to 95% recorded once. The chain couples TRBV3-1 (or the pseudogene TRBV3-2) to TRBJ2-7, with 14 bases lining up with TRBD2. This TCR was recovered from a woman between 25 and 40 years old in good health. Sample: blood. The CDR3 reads CASSPSGTSGSSYEQYF. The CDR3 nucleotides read TGTGCCAGCAGCCCCTCAGGGACTAGCGGGAGCTCCTACGAGCAGTACTTC.